These 18 T cell receptor beta chains were sequenced from one sample in a study of OX40 agonist ivuxolimab in advanced cancers. Assay used: immunoSEQ multiplex PCR; TCRdb lists only in-frame clones, some missing. This table has about 54,000 clones, roughly four fifths appearing once. The source was CD4+ or CD8+ T cells sorted from blood, collected in a trial of the OX40 agonist ivuxolimab. The receptors derive from an adult with an advanced solid tumor such as melanoma, head and neck, liver or kidney cancer.

This chain links TRBV4-1 with TRBJ2-7; tentative D call: TRBD1 (5 bases). This CDR3 contains 14 residues. The V gene lost 2 bases and the J gene lost 6 bases, with 14 bases spanning the gap. CDR1 MGHRA and CDR2 YSYEKL come from the germline V gene. CDR3 nucleotides: TGCGCCAGCAGCCAAATTCACAGGCTTACCGAGCAGTACTTC. Translating it yields CASSQIHRLTEQYF.

V is TRBV5-6 and J is TRBJ2-3, with a tentative D call TRBD2 (6 bases). The CDR3 has 16 amino acids. Germline V lookup: CDR1 SGHDT, CDR2 YYEEEE. V shed 4 bases and J shed 0 bases, with 15 bases lying between them. Written as DNA, the CDR3 is TGTGCCAGCAGCCTCTTCCCCGGGAGAAGCACAGATACGCAGTATTTT. This codes for CASSLFPGRSTDTQYF. The entire variable domain, with the rest obtained from reference TRBV5-6 and TRBJ2-3, is as follows: DAGVTQSPTHLIKTRGQQVTLRCSPKSGHDTVSWYQQALGQGPQFIFQYYEEEERQRGNFPDRFSGHQFPNYSSELNVNALLLGDSALYLCASSLFPGRSTDTQYFGPGTRLTVL.

The chain carries TRBV5-6 and TRBJ1-1; D ambiguous. V lost 1 base and J lost 3, with 10 bases in between. The germline V gene has CDR1 SGHDT and CDR2 YYEEEE. This CDR3 has 14 residues. CDR3 in amino acids: CASSLSQQYTEAFF. In DNA, the CDR3 is TGTGCCAGCAGCTTGAGCCAGCAGTACACTGAAGCTTTCTTT.

The chain employs TRBV10-3 and TRBJ2-7; D might be TRBD1 (6 bases). CDR3 size: 15 residues. Germline V gene lookup returns CDR1 ENHRY and CDR2 SYGVKD. Trimming removed 7 bases from V and 0 bases from J, with 16 bases in between. As DNA, the CDR3 is TGTGCCATCACCCCCGACAGGTTGAGCTCCTACGAGCAGTACTTC. This codes for CAITPDRLSSYEQYF.

The chain couples TRBV6-5 to TRBJ1-2; maybe TRBD1 (5 bases). Germline CDR1 reads MNHEY; CDR2 reads SVGAGI. There are 16 residues in the CDR3. V lost 3 bases and J 2 bases, leaving 16 bases between the germline ends. As DNA, the CDR3 is TGTGCCAGCAGTTATCCTCGGCAGGGCCCGAACTATGGCTACACCTTC. This encodes CASSYPRQGPNYGYTF.

This rearrangement joins TRBV30 to TRBJ1-1, with 8 nucleotides matching TRBD1. The germline V gene encodes CDR1 GTSNPN and CDR2 SVGIG (reference sequence). Trimming took 5 bases from V and 2 from J; bases not matched to a gene: 1. There are 12 residues in the CDR3. The CDR3 spells CAWDRGNTEAFF. DNA of the CDR3: TGTGCCTGGGACAGGGGCAACACTGAAGCTTTCTTT. The whole variable domain, remainder taken from reference TRBV30 and TRBJ1-1, is SQTIHQWPATLVQPVGSPLSLECTVEGTSNPNLYWYRQAAGRGLQLLFYSVGIGQISSEVPQNLSASRPQDRQFILSSKKLLLSDSGFYLCAWDRGNTEAFFGQGTRLTVV.

This chain links TRBV29-1 with TRBJ2-7; D unclear. Trimming stripped 0 bases from V and 5 bases from J, with 5 bases between. CDR1 and CDR2 from the germline V gene are SQVTM and ANQGSEA. This CDR3 comprises 11 residues. In DNA, the CDR3 is TGCAGCGTTGAAGAAAGGGACGAGCAGTACTTC. It yields the protein CSVEERDEQYF.

The V call is TRBV5-4, the J call TRBJ2-1; D remains ambiguous. The CDR3 totals 13 residues. Between the trimmed V and J ends, which lost 3 bases and 5 bases, there was a span of 9 bases. CDR1 SGHNT and CDR2 YYREEE come from the germline V gene (reference sequence). CDR3 residues: CASSSKRDNEQFF. In nucleotides, the CDR3 is TGTGCCAGCAGCTCCAAACGCGACAATGAGCAGTTCTTC.

This chain joins TRBV2 and TRBJ1-1, with D unresolved. The CDR3 covers 15 residues. Looked up from germline, CDR1 is SNHLY and CDR2 is FYNNEI. The V end lost 2 bases, the J end lost 5 bases, and 15 bases lay between the germline ends. CDR3 sequence reads: CASSEQDGPRTEAFF. CDR3 sequence (DNA): TGTGCCAGCAGTGAACAAGACGGCCCAAGGACTGAAGCTTTCTTT.

This sequence joins TRBV18 and TRBJ1-3; no definite D call. Trimming took off 2 bases at V and 0 bases at J, with 11 bases between the two ends. The CDR3 totals 16 residues. The V gene's germline CDR1 is KGHSH and CDR2 LQKENI. In DNA form, the CDR3 reads TGTGCCAGCTCACCATCAGTAGAGGACTCTGGAAACACCATATATTTT. This gives the protein CASSPSVEDSGNTIYF.

This clone was observed a single time. The V and J genes are TRBV5-4 and TRBJ1-1; the D is unclear. This CDR3 region has 15 residues. Trimming pared 4 bases from V and 4 bases from J, leaving 17 bases between. Germline CDR1 and CDR2: SGHNT and YYREEE (reference sequence). CDR3 sequence reads: CASSGYPTGVTEAFF. CDR3 coding DNA: TGTGCCAGCAGCGGGTATCCTACCGGGGTCACTGAAGCTTTCTTT.

This clone was seen more than once but under ten times. The CDR3 loop reads CASSPVADRGPEKLFF. As DNA, the CDR3 is TGTGCCAGCTCACCAGTTGCGGACAGGGGGCCTGAAAAACTGTTTTTT. This sequence joins TRBV18 and TRBJ1-4, with 11 bases identical to TRBD1. The CDR3 runs to 16 residues. V shed 2 bases, J shed 7 bases, and the junction held 6 bases outside the gene matches. Germline CDR1 KGHSH, CDR2 LQKENI.

This chain uses TRBV28 with TRBJ1-2, with D possibly being TRBD1 (5 bases). Germline CDR1 is MDHEN and CDR2 is SYDVKM. V gave up 3 bases and J gave up 2 bases, with 10 bases separating them. The CDR3 consists of 14 residues. The CDR3 loop is CASSFRVENYGYTF. DNA of the CDR3: TGTGCCAGCAGTTTCAGGGTAGAGAACTATGGCTACACCTTC.

The rearrangement joins TRBV27 to TRBJ2-2, with D possibly TRBD1 on 5 matching bases. CDR1 MNHEY and CDR2 SMNVEV come from the germline V gene (reference sequence). Trimming left V 5 bases short and J 1 base short, with 8 bases between. The CDR3 sequence is 14 residues long. The CDR3 bases are TGTGCCAGCAGTACAGGCGAGAACACCGGGGAGCTGTTTTTT. It is translated as CASSTGENTGELFF.

This chain joins TRBV7-6 and TRBJ2-7; no clear D gene. The V gene lost 1 base and the J gene lost 0 bases, with 16 bases spanning the gap. The germline gives CDR1 SGHVS, CDR2 FNYEAQ. This CDR3 comprises 17 residues. CDR3 DNA: TGTGCCAGCAGCTTAGGGGATGAGCCGGTATACTCCTACGAGCAGTACTTC. Its translation: CASSLGDEPVYSYEQYF.

The chain recombines TRBV30 with TRBJ1-5; unclear D gene. The CDR3 spans 13 residues. The V end lost 1 base, the J end lost 6 bases, and 10 bases lay between the germline ends. Germline lookup yields CDR1 GTSNPN and CDR2 SVGIG (reference sequence). The CDR3 DNA follows: TGTGCCTGGAGTGGTGGGTCTAGTCAGCCCCAGCATTTT. It specifies CAWSGGSSQPQHF.

The table lists this clone with a few counts. The chain combines TRBV4-1 with TRBJ1-1; no clear D. This CDR3 has 11 residues. The ends were cut back, 0 bases at V and 12 bases at J, with 8 bases in the middle. Germline CDR1 reads MGHRA; CDR2 reads YSYEKL. This CDR3 reads CASSQERRTFF. The CDR3 region has the DNA TGCGCCAGCAGCCAAGAACGGAGAACTTTCTTT.

The chain uses TRBV19 and TRBJ2-3; 12 bases match TRBD1. Germline V gives CDR1 LNHDA, CDR2 SQIVND (reference sequence). This CDR3 region has 18 residues. The J segment lost 5 bases and the V segment lost 3 bases, leaving 12 bases of the junction unmatched. CDR3 sequence: CASSIETPGQGARDTQYF. CDR3 nucleotides: TGTGCCAGTAGTATCGAAACACCGGGACAGGGGGCAAGAGATACGCAGTATTTT.